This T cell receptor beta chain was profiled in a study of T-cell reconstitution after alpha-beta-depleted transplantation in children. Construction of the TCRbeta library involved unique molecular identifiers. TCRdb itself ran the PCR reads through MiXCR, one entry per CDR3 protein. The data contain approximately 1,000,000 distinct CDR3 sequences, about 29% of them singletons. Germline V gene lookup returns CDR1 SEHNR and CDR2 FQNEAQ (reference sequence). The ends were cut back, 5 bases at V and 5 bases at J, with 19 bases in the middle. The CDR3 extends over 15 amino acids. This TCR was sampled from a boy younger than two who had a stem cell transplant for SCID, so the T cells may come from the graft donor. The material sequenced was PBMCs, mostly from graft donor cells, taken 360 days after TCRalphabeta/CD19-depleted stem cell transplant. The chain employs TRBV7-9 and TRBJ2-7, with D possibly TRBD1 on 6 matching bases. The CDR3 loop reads CASSHARGRGDEQYF. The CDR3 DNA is TGTGCCAGCAGCCACGCTAGGGGCAGGGGCGACGAGCAGTACTTC.